The 15 T cell receptor beta chains below come from one sample, sequenced in a study of blood T cells in healthy people across ages. A second PCR, run for about 7 to 11 cycles, used a sample-barcoded 5' primer plus a J-beta primer mix. Via MiXCR, TCRdb re-called the 5' RACE reads, giving one row per CDR3 protein. Altogether some 1.8 million distinct CDR3 sequences are present, 30% to 40% being singletons, with the ten largest covering 23%. The material sequenced was blood. These receptor sequences come from a human donor in good health.

In this sample, this clonotype turned up many times. The chain has TRBV29-1 and TRBJ2-3, with D possibly TRBD2 on 5 matching bases. CDR1 and CDR2 from the germline V gene are SQVTM and ANQGSEA. CDR3 length: 15 amino acids. Trimming pared 0 bases from V and 3 bases from J, leaving 13 bases between. CDR3 DNA: TGCAGCGTTGAAGACCCCCGGGAACCTACAGATACGCAGTATTTT. Protein sequence: CSVEDPREPTDTQYF.

This clonotype has more than one count but fewer than ten. The germline gene is not matched at one end of the junction; a read error may be the cause. This chain links TRBV20-1 with TRBJ1-1; TRBD1 matches at 7 bases. The CDR3 length is 11 residues. CDR1 and CDR2 from the germline V gene are DFQATT and SNEGSKA (reference sequence). Here the CDR3 DNA reads TGTAGGGTTACAGGGGACACTGAAGCTTTCTTT. Encoded protein: CRVTGDTEAFF.

This clonotype occurred many times. The rearrangement joins TRBV11-1 to TRBJ2-5, with unresolved D. Trimming cost V 1 base and J 5 bases, with 8 bases left between them. Germline values: CDR1 SGHAT, CDR2 FQDESV (reference sequence). The CDR3 sequence is 13 residues long. CDR3 amino acids: CASSLGYRETQYF. The CDR3 DNA reads TGTGCCAGCAGCTTAGGGTATCGGGAGACCCAGTACTTC.

This clonotype was seen only a few times. This chain joins TRBV6-5 and TRBJ1-4; D possibly corresponds to TRBD1 (6 bases). CDR1 is MNHEY, CDR2 SVGAGI, per germline. Trimming took 6 bases from V and 7 from J, leaving 18 bases between them. The CDR3 loop spans 15 amino acids. The chain's CDR3 is CASRTTGWYGEKLFF. CDR3 coding DNA: TGTGCCAGCAGAACGACAGGATGGTACGGTGAAAAACTGTTTTTT.

The chain is built from TRBV20-1 and TRBJ2-4, with 7 bases that match TRBD1. The length of the CDR3 is 15 residues. The ends lost 5 bases at V and 0 bases at J; junction bases unmatched: 7. In germline, CDR1 is DFQATT, CDR2 SNEGSKA (reference sequence). The chain's CDR3 is CSASIRTGAKNIQYF. The CDR3 bases are TGCAGTGCTTCAATCCGGACAGGAGCCAAAAACATTCAGTACTTC.

This chain links TRBV29-1 with TRBJ1-1; 8 nucleotides line up with TRBD1. Trimming took 3 bases from V and 5 from J; bases not matched to a gene: 11. This CDR3 is built from 15 residues. Germline-derived CDR1 and CDR2 are SQVTM and ANQGSEA. CDR3 protein: CSVDRAGGGNTEAFF. For the CDR3, the DNA is TGCAGCGTTGATCGGGCAGGGGGCGGGAATACTGAAGCTTTCTTT. The variable domain in full, with the rest retrieved from reference TRBV29-1 and TRBJ1-1, is SAVISQKPSRDICQRGTSLTIQCQVDSQVTMMFWYRQQPGQSLTLIATANQGSEATYESGFVIDKFPISRPNLTFSTLTVSNMSPEDSSIYLCSVDRAGGGNTEAFFGQGTRLTVV.

This chain links TRBV7-8 with TRBJ1-6; 7 bases agree with TRBD1. The trim removed 5 bases at V and 0 bases at J, leaving 4 bases unmatched. The V gene's germline CDR1 is SGHVS and CDR2 FQNEAQ. This CDR3 is built from 16 residues. CDR3 residues: CASSQGQSSYNSPLHF. In nucleotides, the CDR3 is TGTGCCAGCAGCCAGGGACAGAGCTCCTATAATTCACCCCTCCACTTT.

This clonotype occurred a few times. The gene calls are TRBV5-1 and TRBJ2-5; D unresolved. Germline loops: CDR1 SGHRS, CDR2 YFSETQ. The CDR3 contains 15 residues. Trimming took off 7 bases at V and 4 bases at J, with 20 bases between the two ends. The CDR3 here is CASGRSTGLGETQYF. CDR3 sequence (DNA): TGCGCCAGCGGTCGTAGTACCGGCCTTGGAGAGACCCAGTACTTC.

The chain uses TRBV7-9 and TRBJ2-3; tentative D call: TRBD1 (5 bases). CDR1 is SEHNR and CDR2 is FQNEAQ in the germline V gene (reference sequence). V lost 2 bases to trimming and J lost 2 bases, with 14 bases between them. This CDR3 region has 16 residues. CDR3 DNA sequence: TGTGCCAGCAGCTTAAGTACAGGCAAGTTCACAGATACGCAGTATTTT. Its translation is CASSLSTGKFTDTQYF.

V is TRBV7-8 and J is TRBJ2-5; 9 nucleotides line up with TRBD2. The germline gives CDR1 SGHVS, CDR2 FQNEAQ. The J segment lost 0 bases and the V segment lost 5 bases, leaving 10 bases of the junction unmatched. This CDR3 comprises 17 residues. The CDR3 here is CASSRESSGEYQETQYF. DNA for the CDR3: TGTGCCAGCAGCCGAGAGTCTAGCGGGGAGTACCAAGAGACCCAGTACTTC.

The gene calls are TRBV2 and TRBJ1-4; D uncertain. V was clipped by 3 bases and J by 3 bases, with 8 bases between them. CDR3 length equals 14 residues. Germline CDR1 is SNHLY and CDR2 is FYNNEI. The CDR3 loop reads CASSESQPNEKLFF. The CDR3 bases are TGTGCCAGCAGTGAGTCTCAGCCTAATGAAAAACTGTTTTTT. Full variable domain (rest looked up from reference TRBV2 and TRBJ1-4): EPEVTQTPSHQVTQMGQEVILRCVPISNHLYFYWYRQILGQKVEFLVSFYNNEISEKSEIFDDQFSVERPDGSNFTLKIRSTKLEDSAMYFCASSESQPNEKLFFGSGTQLSVL.

This chain uses TRBV27 with TRBJ1-1, with D tentatively TRBD1 (5 bases). The germline V and J ends were trimmed by 3 bases and 3 bases, with 14 bases remaining between them. The CDR3 loop spans 15 amino acids. Germline values: CDR1 MNHEY, CDR2 SMNVEV (reference sequence). The CDR3 DNA reads as TGTGCCAGCAGTTTTTCAGGGAATGGGTACACTGAAGCTTTCTTT. It yields the protein CASSFSGNGYTEAFF.

V is TRBV6-2 or TRBV6-3 and J is TRBJ2-1; TRBD2 agrees at 13 bases. V lost 4 bases to trimming and J lost 7 bases; unmatched junction nucleotides: 13. This CDR3 spans 18 amino acids. Germline assignment: CDR1 MNHEY and CDR2 SVGEGT. CDR3 protein: CASSSSLSLAGGPNEQFF. In nucleotides, the CDR3 is TGTGCCAGCAGTTCCAGCCTGTCACTAGCGGGGGGGCCGAATGAGCAGTTCTTC.

In this sample, this clonotype turned up a few times. The rearrangement joins TRBV6-5 to TRBJ2-1, with D tentatively TRBD1 (5 bases). V shed 7 bases and J shed 2 bases, with 15 bases lying between them. Germline lookup yields CDR1 MNHEY and CDR2 SVGAGI. The CDR3 has 15 amino acids. CDR3 sequence (DNA): TGTGCCAGCACCACAGTGGGGCCAGCCTACAATGAGCAGTTCTTC. Translating gives CASTTVGPAYNEQFF.

V gene TRBV4-1 combines with J gene TRBJ2-3; 9 nucleotides align to TRBD2. The V and J ends lost 0 bases and 3 bases, in that order; junction bases with no gene match: 7. Per the germline V gene, CDR1 is MGHRA and CDR2 is YSYEKL. The CDR3 covers 17 residues. The chain's CDR3 is CASSQEGTSRATDTQYF. The CDR3 DNA follows: TGCGCCAGCAGCCAAGAGGGGACTAGCCGAGCAACAGATACGCAGTATTTT.